The present T cell receptor beta chain was sequenced within a study of cytomegalovirus exposure and HLA in healthy donors. This clone was counted a single time. The germline V gene has CDR1 MNHEY and CDR2 SMNVEV (reference sequence). Trimming cost V 2 bases and J 7 bases; bases outside gene matches: 3. The CDR3 loop spans 13 amino acids. Sequenced by immunoSEQ multiplex PCR; TCRdb stores in-frame clones only, minus some. The repertoire consists of fewer than 200,000 clones, with more than 75% occurring once and the leading ten covering about 7.2%. The rearrangement uses TRBV27 and TRBJ1-2, with 8 bases that match TRBD1. Sample: PBMCs. The receptor was isolated from a man aged 25 to 40 in good health and CMV-seropositive. This chain's CDR3 is CASSLRTGFGYTF. CDR3 nucleotide sequence: TGTGCCAGCAGTTTACGGACAGGGTTTGGCTACACCTTC.